The present T cell receptor (beta chain) was sequenced within a study of vaccination and CD4 T cells after COVID-19. An Oncomine TCR Beta short-read assay was used to sequence the DNA from cultured CD4+ T cells. Each CDR3 protein gets one entry after TCRdb re-called the PCR reads with MiXCR. The sample lists tens of thousands of distinct CDR3 sequences, more than 40% occurring once. Treatment specified: approximately nine-day PBMC culture with coronavirus spike peptide pools or control peptides (ViraFEST assay). In the case of this clonotype: No antigen is known for it.

Trimming took 3 bases from V and 2 from J, leaving 8 bases between them. CDR3 length: 14 amino acids. Germline assignment: CDR1 SGHVS and CDR2 FQNEAQ. V is TRBV7-8 and J is TRBJ1-5; no firm D call. The origin of this receptor is a human donor who had recovered from COVID-19. Material: CD4+ T cells from blood, cultured in vitro. The CDR3 sequence is CASSLASGNQPQHF. CDR3 sequence (DNA): TGTGCCAGCAGCTTGGCGTCCGGCAATCAGCCCCAGCATTTT.